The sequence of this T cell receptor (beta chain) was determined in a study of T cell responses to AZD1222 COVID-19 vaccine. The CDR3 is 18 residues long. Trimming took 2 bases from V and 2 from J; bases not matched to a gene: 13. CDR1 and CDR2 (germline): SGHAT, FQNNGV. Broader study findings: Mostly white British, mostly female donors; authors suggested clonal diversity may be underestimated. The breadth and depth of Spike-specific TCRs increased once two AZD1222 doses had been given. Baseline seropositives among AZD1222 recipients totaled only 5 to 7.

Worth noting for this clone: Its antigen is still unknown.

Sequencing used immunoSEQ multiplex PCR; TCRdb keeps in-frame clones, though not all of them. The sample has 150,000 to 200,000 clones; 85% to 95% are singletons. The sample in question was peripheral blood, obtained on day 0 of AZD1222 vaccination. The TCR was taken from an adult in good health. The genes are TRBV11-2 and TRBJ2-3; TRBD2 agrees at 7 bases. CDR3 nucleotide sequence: TGTGCCAGCAGCTTATATGAGGGAGGGGAAGCCCACACAGATACGCAGTATTTT. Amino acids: CASSLYEGGEAHTDTQYF.